This TCR beta chain was recovered during a study of post-analysis software for immune sequencing data. TCR beta libraries were prepared from cDNA with unique molecular identifiers. Once about 0.85 to 10 million T cells were used, hundreds of thousands of cDNA molecules resulted. TCRdb analysed the PCR reads with MiXCR anew, one entry per CDR3 protein. The sample includes 750,000 to 950,000 distinct CDR3 sequences, around 53% of them seen just once. The TCR sequence derives from a girl aged 10-17 years with multiple sclerosis. Sequencing was carried out using blood.

This CDR3 is CASSLEGAFADTQYF. The CDR3 DNA follows: TGCGCCAGCAGCTTGGAGGGGGCCTTCGCAGATACGCAGTATTTT. The chain links TRBV5-1 to TRBJ2-3, with TRBD1 identical over 7 bases. The junction had 5 bases not matched to a gene; V was cut back by 0 bases and J by 4 bases. Germline loops: CDR1 SGHRS, CDR2 YFSETQ. The CDR3 covers 15 residues. Drawing the rest from reference TRBV5-1 and TRBJ2-3, the complete variable domain is KAGVTQTPRYLIKTRGQQVTLSCSPISGHRSVSWYQQTPGQGLQFLFEYFSETQRNKGNFPGRFSGRQFSNSRSEMNVSTLELGDSALYLCASSLEGAFADTQYFGPGTRLTVL.